What follows is one TCR beta chain and its context. Its antigen is currently unknown. Germline values: CDR1 KGHSH, CDR2 LQKENI. The CDR3 extends over 14 amino acids. After removal of 2 bases from V and 5 bases from J, the junction contained 2 bases not matched to a gene. This sample was included in a study of cytomegalovirus exposure and HLA in healthy donors. General study findings and limits: Presence/absence analyses assumed roughly uniform sequencing depth across donors.

Both 60 Vbeta primers and 13 Jbeta primers went into the PCR. Libraries were prepared by immunoSEQ multiplex PCR; TCRdb keeps only in-frame clonotypes and omits some of them. The data contain some 98,000 clones, under 70% of them seen just once; the ten biggest clones take up less than 2.5%. Sequencing input: PBMCs. This receptor was obtained from a man aged 45-65 years in good health and CMV-seronegative. The chain has TRBV18 and TRBJ2-1; 8 positions agree with TRBD2. The DNA for the CDR3 is TGTGCCAGCTCACCAAGCGGGAGTGACAATGAGCAGTTCTTC. Translated, it gives CASSPSGSDNEQFF. Together with reference TRBV18 and TRBJ2-1, the CDR3 gives the full variable domain: NAGVMQNPRHLVRRRGQEARLRCSPMKGHSHVYWYRQLPEEGLKFMVYLQKENIIDESGMPKERFSAEFPKEGPSILRIQQVVRGDSAAYFCASSPSGSDNEQFFGPGTRLTVL.